This TCR beta chain appears in the sequencing data of a study of Ad26.COV2.S vaccination and SARS-CoV-2 variants. About the research overall: Ad26.COV2.S arm of COV1001 included the donor. The study gave Ad26.COV2.S intramuscularly, once or twice 56 days apart.

Regarding treatment: some 19 received Ad26.COV2.S at low or high dose, single or two shots; roughly five received placebo; per-sample allocation not given. Sampling occurred on day 63 after the first vaccine or placebo injection. The study used a vaccine consisting of an Ad26 vector that expressed Wuhan-strain SARS-CoV-2 spike. Some clones are missing from TCRdb's copy, which holds only in-frame ones; the method was immunoSEQ multiplex PCR. The sample yields approximately 240,000 clones, around nine tenths seen once. Concerning this clone: Its cognate antigen is unknown.

This CDR3 has 17 residues. The V and J ends lost 4 bases and 7 bases, in that order; junction bases with no gene match: 11. Germline-derived CDR1 and CDR2 are SEHNR and FQNEAQ (reference sequence). Study observations and caveats: Quantification of TCR breadth and depth may have yielded underestimates of total T cell responses.

The specimen was peripheral blood, collected in a trial of Ad26.COV2.S vaccine versus placebo. The receptor was isolated from a person aged 18 to 65 who received the Ad26.COV2.S COVID-19 vaccine or a placebo. The V gene is TRBV7-9, the J gene TRBJ2-1; 12 bases line up with TRBD1. CDR3 amino acids: CASSSQTGTGGSNEQFF. DNA for the CDR3: TGTGCCAGCAGCTCGCAAACCGGGACAGGGGGCTCAAATGAGCAGTTCTTC.